This TCR beta chain was obtained from a study of control samples from healthy donors and cancer patients. Trimming pared 0 bases from V and 2 bases from J, leaving 12 bases between. Germline CDR1 MGHRA, CDR2 YSYEKL. This CDR3 contains 16 residues. Profiling relied on immunoSEQ multiplex PCR, and the TCRdb table lists in-frame clones only, not all of them. The sample carries roughly 370,000 clones, about nine tenths recorded once. The rearrangement links TRBV4-1 to TRBJ2-3, with D perhaps TRBD2 (6 bases). Material for sequencing was PBMCs. The TCR was taken from a middle-aged man with head and neck cancer. The CDR3 coding sequence is TGCGCCAGCAGCCAAGATAGTGGAGGGTCCACAGATACGCAGTATTTT. Its translation is CASSQDSGGSTDTQYF.